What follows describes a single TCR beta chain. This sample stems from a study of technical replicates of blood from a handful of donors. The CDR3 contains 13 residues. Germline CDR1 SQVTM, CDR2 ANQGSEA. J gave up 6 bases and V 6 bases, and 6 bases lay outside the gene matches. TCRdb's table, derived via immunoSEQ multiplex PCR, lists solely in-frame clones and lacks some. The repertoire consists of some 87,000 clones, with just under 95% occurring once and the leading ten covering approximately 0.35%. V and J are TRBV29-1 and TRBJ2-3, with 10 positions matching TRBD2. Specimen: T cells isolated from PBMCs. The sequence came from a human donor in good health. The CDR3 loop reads CSVERGGLDTQYF. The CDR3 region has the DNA TGCAGCGTCGAGCGGGGGGGATTGGATACGCAGTATTTT.